This TCR beta chain was sequenced in a study of glioma-infiltrating T cells after dendritic cell vaccination (dated by TCRdb to 2016 to 2017). For the wider study: Of the approximately 15 glioblastoma patients in the cohort, all drawn from Phase I and II dendritic cell vaccination trials, 9 were newly diagnosed and 6 had recurrent disease. Patients received autologous tumor lysate-pulsed dendritic cell vaccination between about 2002 and 2013. The vaccine consisted of monocyte-derived dendritic cells cultured about seven days with IL-4 and GM-CSF, then pulsed overnight with autologous tumor lysate. Each patient got three intradermal injections of the dendritic cell vaccine, spaced at biweekly intervals, in the arm below the axilla. Deep sequencing of TCR beta CDR3 regions was used to quantify tumor-infiltrating lymphocyte content and compare tumor and blood repertoires in dendritic cell-vaccinated glioblastoma patients. Survival after dendritic cell vaccination was correlated with TCR sequencing metrics, such as TIL content and the overlap between tumor and blood repertoires.

CDR1 LNHDA and CDR2 SQIVND are derived from the germline V gene (reference sequence). Including the terminal cysteine and phenylalanine, the CDR3 comprises 14 residues. Left in the record is the CDR3 DNA by itself, 42 bases read in frame from the first base. Using the immunoSEQ assay, TCRB CDR3 regions were amplified from approximately 1.9 micrograms of genomic DNA, or from all available DNA when less than that was on hand. For multiplex PCR, 60 forward primers for TCR V beta segments and 13 reverse primers for J beta segments were used. To estimate the number of reads per starting template, synthetic control templates were added to each sample at limiting dilution. Reads of 87 bp were generated by sequencing on the Illumina HiSeq System. The published analysis was carried out like this. To remove PCR and sequencing errors, closely related sequences were merged with a nearest neighbor algorithm. TCR overlap was measured as the percentage of unique tumor TCR beta sequences also present in the same patient's peripheral blood. TCRdb mirrors the immuneACCESS table, restricted to in-frame sequences. Some clones are absent from its copies; in checked studies, under half trace to an unresolved V gene, and the reason for the others is unknown. D and trimming were read from the DNA, whereas the V and J calls and clone size are those reported in that table. The sample table records 80,000 to 100,000 clones; 80% of these occur just once. The ten largest clones capture approximately 5.5% of the sample.

What the work shows at the level of the full study, not this receptor alone: After dendritic cell vaccination, a higher estimated pretreatment TIL content predicted longer time to progression and overall survival. TCR clonality showed no direct relationship with survival, which suggests that a diverse polyclonal response may be important. The three-group TCR overlap response model was characterized as speculative, and prospective validation of the model was stated to be required. The cohort was small and heterogeneous, few patients had complete blood and tumor sets, and even fewer had initial-recurrent tumor pairs.

The time point label of this sample denotes: after dendritic cell vaccination, including at tumor progression/relapse. To be selected, patients needed enough residual fresh-frozen tumor tissue and more than two years of available survival data. An isocitrate dehydrogenase mutation was not carried by any of the glioblastoma patients, although molecular status was otherwise variable. PBMC were collected before vaccination, two weeks after the third vaccination, and at tumor progression if tumor progression occurred. Genomic DNA was extracted with the Qiagen DNeasy Blood extraction Kit. This clone was seen more than once but under ten times. This clone's antigen is unknown. At one boundary the junction diverges from the germline segment, which might be a read error.

The V gene is TRBV19 and the J gene is TRBJ2-1; the junction holds 7 bases that match TRBD1. The sequence came from a human donor with glioblastoma. Sample: blood, taken after dendritic cell vaccination. Read as DNA, the sequence is TGTGCCAGTAGCGCGACAGGGACCTACGATGAGCAGTTCTTC. Translated, it gives CASSATGTYDEQFF.